Sequencing of this TCR beta chain was carried out in a study of response to subunit inactivated influenza vaccine. TCRdb processed the RT-PCR reads anew with MiXCR; each CDR3 protein has one entry. The profile shows more than 450,000 distinct CDR3 sequences, 11% of them singletons. In this sample, this clonotype turned up a few times. The V gene's germline CDR1 is SEHNR and CDR2 FQNEAQ (reference sequence). The CDR3 is made up of 17 amino acids. The V gene end was trimmed by 5 bases and the J gene end by 3 bases; junction bases not matched to a gene: 9. These same data were also listed under a study on T cells expressing NK-cell markers. That work contributes: Production of TCR beta cDNA relied on 5'RACE template switching with UMIs.

This chain connects TRBV7-9 to TRBJ2-1, with 11 bases that match TRBD2. The specimen was PBMCs from blood, collected on the day of vaccination. This clonotype was obtained from a man aged 45-65 years who received an inactivated influenza vaccine. This CDR3 is CASSLLAGATFYNEQFF. For the CDR3, the DNA is TGTGCCAGCAGCCTACTAGCGGGGGCGACTTTCTACAATGAGCAGTTCTTC.